This T cell receptor (beta chain) was found in a study of T-cell reconstitution after alpha-beta-depleted transplantation in children. Study-wide points: One year after transplant, T-cell counts and diversity came mostly from newly produced T cells. At around two months after transplant, the alpha-beta T cells were reportedly derived from several hundred expanded clones that came from non-depleted graft cells. The study traced high day-60 TCRbeta diversity in some patients to surviving recipient T cells and thymic progenitors.

This CDR3 has 13 amino acids. The germline V and J ends were trimmed by 3 bases and 3 bases, with 6 bases remaining between them. The germline V gene has CDR1 SEHNR and CDR2 FQNEAQ (reference sequence). Library preparation (for TCRbeta) was performed with unique molecular identifiers. TCRdb recomputed calls from the PCR reads with MiXCR, one row per CDR3 protein. Of fewer than 550,000 distinct CDR3 sequences in the sample, approximately 10% were seen once. As to this clonotype: The antigen is undetermined.

Sequenced material: PBMCs, mostly from graft donor cells, taken 180 days after TCRalphabeta/CD19-depleted stem cell transplant. The chain combines TRBV7-9 with TRBJ1-3; D remains ambiguous. The TCR sequence derives from a female patient between 2 and 15 years old who had a stem cell transplant for aplastic anemia, so the T cells may come from the graft donor. CDR3: CASSFVGGNTIYF. The CDR3 DNA follows: TGTGCCAGCAGCTTCGTAGGTGGAAACACCATATATTTT.